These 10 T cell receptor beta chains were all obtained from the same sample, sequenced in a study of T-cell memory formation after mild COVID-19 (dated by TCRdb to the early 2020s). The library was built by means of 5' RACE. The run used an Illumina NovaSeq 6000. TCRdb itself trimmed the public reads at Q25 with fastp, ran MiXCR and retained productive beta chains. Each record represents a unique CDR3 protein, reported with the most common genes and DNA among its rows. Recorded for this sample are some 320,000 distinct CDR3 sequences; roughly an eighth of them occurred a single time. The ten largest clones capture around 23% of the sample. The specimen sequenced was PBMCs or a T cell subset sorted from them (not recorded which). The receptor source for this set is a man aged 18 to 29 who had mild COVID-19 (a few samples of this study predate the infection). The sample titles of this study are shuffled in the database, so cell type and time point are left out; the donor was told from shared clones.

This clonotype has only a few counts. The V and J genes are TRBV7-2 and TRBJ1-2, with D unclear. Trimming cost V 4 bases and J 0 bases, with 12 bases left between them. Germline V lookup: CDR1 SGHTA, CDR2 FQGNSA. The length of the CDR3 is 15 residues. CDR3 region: CASSSHFSTNYGYTF. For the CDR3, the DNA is TGTGCCAGCAGCTCGCACTTCTCCACTAACTATGGCTACACCTTC.

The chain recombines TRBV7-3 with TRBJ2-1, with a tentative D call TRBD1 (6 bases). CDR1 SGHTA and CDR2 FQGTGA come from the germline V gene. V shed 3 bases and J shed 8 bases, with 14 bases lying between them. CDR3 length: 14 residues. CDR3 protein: CASSFGSGGDEQFF. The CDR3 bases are TGTGCCAGCAGCTTCGGTAGTGGGGGCGATGAGCAGTTCTTC.

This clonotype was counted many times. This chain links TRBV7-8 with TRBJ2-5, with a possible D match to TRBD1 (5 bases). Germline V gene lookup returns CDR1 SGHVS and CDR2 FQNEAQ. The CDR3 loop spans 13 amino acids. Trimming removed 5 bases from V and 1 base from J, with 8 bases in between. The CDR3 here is CASSADSQETQYF. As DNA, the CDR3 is TGTGCCAGCAGCGCTGACAGCCAAGAGACCCAGTACTTC.

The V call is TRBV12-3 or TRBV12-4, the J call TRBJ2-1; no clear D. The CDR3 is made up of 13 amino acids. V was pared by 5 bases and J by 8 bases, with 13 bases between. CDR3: CASSGQLMHEQFF. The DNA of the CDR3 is TGTGCCAGCAGTGGGCAGCTTATGCATGAGCAGTTCTTC.

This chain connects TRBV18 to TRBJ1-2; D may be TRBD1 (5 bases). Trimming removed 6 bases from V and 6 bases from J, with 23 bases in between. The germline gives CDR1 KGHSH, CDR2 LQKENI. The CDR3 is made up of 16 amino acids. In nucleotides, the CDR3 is TGTGCCAGCTCGCCAGACCTCCGGGGGACCAGGGATGGCTACACCTTC. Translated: CASSPDLRGTRDGYTF.

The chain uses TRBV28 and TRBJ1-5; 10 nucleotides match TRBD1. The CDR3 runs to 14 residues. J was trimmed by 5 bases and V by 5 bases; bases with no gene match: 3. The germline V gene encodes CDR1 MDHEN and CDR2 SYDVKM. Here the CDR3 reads CASSRDRGYQPQHF. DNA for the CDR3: TGTGCCAGCAGTCGGGACAGGGGCTATCAGCCCCAGCATTTT.

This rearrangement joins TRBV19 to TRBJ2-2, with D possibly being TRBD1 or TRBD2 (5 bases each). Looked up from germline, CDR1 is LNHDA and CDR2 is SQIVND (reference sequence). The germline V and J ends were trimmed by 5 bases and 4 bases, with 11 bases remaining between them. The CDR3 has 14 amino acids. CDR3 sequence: CASSPRGITGELFF. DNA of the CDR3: TGTGCCAGTAGTCCTCGGGGCATCACCGGGGAGCTGTTTTTT.

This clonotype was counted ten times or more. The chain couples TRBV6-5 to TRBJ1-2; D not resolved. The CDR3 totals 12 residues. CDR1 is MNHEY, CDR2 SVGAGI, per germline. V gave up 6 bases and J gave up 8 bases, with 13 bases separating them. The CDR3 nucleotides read TGTGCCAGCAGCCCCGGATCTCTGGGCTACACCTTC. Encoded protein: CASSPGSLGYTF.

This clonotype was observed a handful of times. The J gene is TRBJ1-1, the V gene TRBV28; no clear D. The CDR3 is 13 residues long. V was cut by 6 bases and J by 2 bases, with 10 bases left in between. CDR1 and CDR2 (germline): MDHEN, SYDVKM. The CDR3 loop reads CASSSFFNTEAFF. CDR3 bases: TGTGCCAGCAGCTCTTTTTTTAACACTGAAGCTTTCTTT.

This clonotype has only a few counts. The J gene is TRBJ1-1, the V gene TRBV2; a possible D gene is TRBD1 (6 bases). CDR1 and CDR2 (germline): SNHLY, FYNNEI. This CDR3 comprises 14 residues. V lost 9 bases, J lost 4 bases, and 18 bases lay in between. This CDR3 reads CASEIQGIGTEAFF. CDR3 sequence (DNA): TGTGCCAGTGAGATACAGGGAATTGGCACTGAAGCTTTCTTT.